This T cell receptor beta chain came from a study of post-analysis software for immune sequencing data. Overall study context: Secondary progressive, relapsing-remitting and progressive-relapsing multiple sclerosis were among the included disease courses. Notes on the study in general: Relative to controls, patients with multiple sclerosis showed significantly lower normalized Chao1 diversity. Analysis by F measure revealed that same-batch samples clustered strongly together. In patients, TRBV5-6, TRBV5-1 and TRBV20-1 belonged to five TRBV segments found more frequently than in controls.

Between the trimmed V and J ends, which lost 10 bases and 1 base, there was a span of 10 bases. This CDR3 spans 12 amino acids. The library was made from cDNA and included unique molecular identifiers. The source material, about 0.95 to 11 million T cells, gave rise to 450,000 to 550,000 cDNA molecules. TCRdb re-called the PCR reads with MiXCR, one entry per CDR3 protein. Altogether about 560,000 distinct CDR3 sequences are present, roughly two fifths being singletons, with the ten largest covering under 2%. This clonotype was picked up a small number of times. The antigen remains unidentified. The V call is TRBV12-3 or TRBV12-4, the J call TRBJ2-5; D is ambiguous. The TCR sequence derives from a girl between 10 and 17 years old with multiple sclerosis. Specimen: blood. CDR3 protein: CAIRLGQETQYF. In nucleotides, the CDR3 is TGTGCCATCCGACTGGGCCAAGAGACCCAGTACTTC.